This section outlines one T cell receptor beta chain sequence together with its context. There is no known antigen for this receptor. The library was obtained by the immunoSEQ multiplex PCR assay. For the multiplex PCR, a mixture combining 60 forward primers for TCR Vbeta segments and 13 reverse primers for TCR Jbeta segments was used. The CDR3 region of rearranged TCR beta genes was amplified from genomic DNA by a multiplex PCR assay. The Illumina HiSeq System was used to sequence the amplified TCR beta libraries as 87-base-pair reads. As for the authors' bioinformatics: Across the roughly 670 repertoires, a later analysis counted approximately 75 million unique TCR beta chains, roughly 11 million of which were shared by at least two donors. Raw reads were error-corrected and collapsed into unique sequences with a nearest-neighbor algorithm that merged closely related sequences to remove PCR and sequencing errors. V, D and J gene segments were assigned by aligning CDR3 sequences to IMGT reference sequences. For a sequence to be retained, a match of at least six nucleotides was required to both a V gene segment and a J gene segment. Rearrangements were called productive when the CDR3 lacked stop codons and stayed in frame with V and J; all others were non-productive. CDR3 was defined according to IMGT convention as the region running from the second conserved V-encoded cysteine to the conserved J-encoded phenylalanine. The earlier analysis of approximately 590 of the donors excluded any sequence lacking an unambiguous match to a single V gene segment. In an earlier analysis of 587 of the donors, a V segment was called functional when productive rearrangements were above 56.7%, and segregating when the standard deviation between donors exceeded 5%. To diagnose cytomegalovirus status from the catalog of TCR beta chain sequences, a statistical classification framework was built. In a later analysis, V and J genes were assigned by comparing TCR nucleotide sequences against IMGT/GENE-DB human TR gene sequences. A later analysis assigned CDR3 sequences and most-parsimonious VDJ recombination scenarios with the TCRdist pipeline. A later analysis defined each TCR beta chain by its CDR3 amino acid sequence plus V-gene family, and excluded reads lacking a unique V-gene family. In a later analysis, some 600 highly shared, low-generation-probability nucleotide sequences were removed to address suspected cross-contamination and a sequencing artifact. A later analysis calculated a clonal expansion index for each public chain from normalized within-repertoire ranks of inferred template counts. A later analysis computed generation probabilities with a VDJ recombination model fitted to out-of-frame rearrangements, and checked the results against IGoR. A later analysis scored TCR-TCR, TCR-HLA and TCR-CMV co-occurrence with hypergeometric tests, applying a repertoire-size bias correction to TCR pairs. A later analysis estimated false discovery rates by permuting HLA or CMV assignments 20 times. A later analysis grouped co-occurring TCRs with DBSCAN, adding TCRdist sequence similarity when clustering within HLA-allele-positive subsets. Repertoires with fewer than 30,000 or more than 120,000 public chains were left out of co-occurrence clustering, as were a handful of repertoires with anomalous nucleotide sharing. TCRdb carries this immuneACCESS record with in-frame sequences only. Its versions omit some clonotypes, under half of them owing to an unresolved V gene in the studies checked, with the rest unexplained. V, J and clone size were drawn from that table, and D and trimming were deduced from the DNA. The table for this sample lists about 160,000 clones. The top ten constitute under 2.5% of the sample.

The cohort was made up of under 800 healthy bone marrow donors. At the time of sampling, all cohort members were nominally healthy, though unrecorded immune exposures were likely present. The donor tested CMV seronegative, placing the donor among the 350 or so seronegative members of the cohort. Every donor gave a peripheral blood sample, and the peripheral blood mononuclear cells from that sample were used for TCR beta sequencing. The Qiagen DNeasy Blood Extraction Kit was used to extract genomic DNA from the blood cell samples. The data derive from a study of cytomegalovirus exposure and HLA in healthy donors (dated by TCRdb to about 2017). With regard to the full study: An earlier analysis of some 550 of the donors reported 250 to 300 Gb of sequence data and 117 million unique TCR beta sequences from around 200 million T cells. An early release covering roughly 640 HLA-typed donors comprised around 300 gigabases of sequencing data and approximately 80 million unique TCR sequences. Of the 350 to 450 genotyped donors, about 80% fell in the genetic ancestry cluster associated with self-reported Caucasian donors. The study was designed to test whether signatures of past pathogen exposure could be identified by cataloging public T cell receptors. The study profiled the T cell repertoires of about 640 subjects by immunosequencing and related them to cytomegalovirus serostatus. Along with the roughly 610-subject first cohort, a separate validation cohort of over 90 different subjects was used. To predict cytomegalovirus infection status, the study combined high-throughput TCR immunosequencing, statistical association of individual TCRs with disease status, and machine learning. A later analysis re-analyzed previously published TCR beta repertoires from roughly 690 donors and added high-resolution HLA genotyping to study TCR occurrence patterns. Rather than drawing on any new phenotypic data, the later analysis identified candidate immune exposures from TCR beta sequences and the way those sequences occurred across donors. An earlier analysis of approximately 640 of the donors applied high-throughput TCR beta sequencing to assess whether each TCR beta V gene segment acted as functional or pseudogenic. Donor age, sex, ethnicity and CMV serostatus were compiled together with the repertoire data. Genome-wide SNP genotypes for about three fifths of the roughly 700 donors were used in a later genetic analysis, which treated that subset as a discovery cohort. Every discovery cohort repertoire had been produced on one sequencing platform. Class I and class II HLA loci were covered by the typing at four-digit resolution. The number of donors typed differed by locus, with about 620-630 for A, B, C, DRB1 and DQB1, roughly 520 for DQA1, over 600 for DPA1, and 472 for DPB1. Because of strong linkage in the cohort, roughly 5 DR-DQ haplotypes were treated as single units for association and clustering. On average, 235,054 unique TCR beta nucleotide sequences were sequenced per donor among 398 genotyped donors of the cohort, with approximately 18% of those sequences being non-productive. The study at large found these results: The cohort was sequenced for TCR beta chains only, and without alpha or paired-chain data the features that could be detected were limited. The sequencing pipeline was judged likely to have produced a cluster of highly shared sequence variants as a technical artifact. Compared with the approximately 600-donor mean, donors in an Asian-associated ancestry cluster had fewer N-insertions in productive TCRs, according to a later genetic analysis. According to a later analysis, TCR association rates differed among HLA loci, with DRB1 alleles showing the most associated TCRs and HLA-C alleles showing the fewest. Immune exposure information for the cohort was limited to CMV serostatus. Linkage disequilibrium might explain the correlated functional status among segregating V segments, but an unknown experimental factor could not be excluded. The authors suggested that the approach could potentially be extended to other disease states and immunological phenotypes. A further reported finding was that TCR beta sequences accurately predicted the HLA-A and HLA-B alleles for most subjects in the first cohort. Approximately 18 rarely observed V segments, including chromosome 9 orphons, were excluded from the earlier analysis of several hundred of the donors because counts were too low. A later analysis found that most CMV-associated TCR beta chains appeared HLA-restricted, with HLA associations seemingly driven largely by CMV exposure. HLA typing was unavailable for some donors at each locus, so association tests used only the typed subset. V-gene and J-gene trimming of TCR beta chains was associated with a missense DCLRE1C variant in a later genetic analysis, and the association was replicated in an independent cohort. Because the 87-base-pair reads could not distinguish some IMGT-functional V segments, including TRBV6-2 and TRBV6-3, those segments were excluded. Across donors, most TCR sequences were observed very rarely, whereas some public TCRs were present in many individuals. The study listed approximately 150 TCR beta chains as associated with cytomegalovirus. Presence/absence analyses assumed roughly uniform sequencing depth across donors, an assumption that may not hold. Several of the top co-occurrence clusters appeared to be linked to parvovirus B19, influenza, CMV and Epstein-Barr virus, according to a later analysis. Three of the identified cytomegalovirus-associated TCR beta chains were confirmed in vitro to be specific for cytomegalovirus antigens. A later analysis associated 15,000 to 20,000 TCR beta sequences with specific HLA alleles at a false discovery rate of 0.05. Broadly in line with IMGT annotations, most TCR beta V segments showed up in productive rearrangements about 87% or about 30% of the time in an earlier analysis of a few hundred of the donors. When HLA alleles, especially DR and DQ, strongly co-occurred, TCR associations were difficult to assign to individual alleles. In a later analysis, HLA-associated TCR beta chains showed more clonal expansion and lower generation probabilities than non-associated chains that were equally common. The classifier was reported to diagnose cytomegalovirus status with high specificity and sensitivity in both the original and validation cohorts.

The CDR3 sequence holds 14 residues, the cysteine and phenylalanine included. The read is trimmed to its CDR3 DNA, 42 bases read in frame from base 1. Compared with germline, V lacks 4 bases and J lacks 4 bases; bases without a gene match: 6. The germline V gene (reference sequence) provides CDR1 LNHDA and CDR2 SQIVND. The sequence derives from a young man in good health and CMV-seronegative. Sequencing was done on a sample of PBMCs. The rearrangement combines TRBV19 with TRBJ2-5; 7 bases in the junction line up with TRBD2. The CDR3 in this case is CASSTPGGSETQYF. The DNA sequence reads TGTGCCAGTAGTACTCCCGGGGGGTCAGAGACCCAGTACTTC.